This passage covers 14 T cell receptor beta chains from one sample sequenced in a study of T cells after yellow fever vaccination. MiXCR, run by TCRdb on the 5' RACE reads, gives a single entry per CDR3 protein. The sample holds around 310,000 distinct CDR3 sequences; 3.5% to 5% are singletons and the top ten take roughly a fifth. The material sequenced was PBMCs, taken 15 days after the yellow fever booster vaccination. The source is a man between 18 and 35 years old who received the YFV17D yellow fever vaccine.

There are many counts of this clonotype. The chain uses TRBV10-3 and TRBJ2-7; 9 positions agree with TRBD1. CDR3 size: 16 residues. The trim removed 10 bases at V and 3 bases at J, leaving 16 bases unmatched. Germline V gene sequence: CDR1 ENHRY, CDR2 SYGVKD. This chain's CDR3 is CATFNPGGTGYYEQYV. As DNA, the CDR3 is TGTGCCACCTTTAACCCCGGGGGGACAGGGTACTACGAGCAGTACGTC.

This clonotype was seen a handful of times. The rearrangement joins TRBV29-1 to TRBJ1-1; weak D call: TRBD1 (5 bases). Germline V lookup: CDR1 SQVTM, CDR2 ANQGSEA. The CDR3 covers 12 residues. Trimming pared 2 bases from V and 2 bases from J, leaving 6 bases between. The chain's CDR3 is CSVEQGNTEAFF. The CDR3 coding sequence is TGCAGCGTTGAACAGGGAAACACTGAAGCTTTCTTT.

This clonotype turned up a few times. This chain connects TRBV11-3 to TRBJ1-2, with D possibly matching TRBD1 (5 bases). The germline CDR1 and CDR2 sequences are SGHNT and YENEEA. V dropped 6 bases and J dropped 4 bases, with 15 bases sitting between them. The CDR3 is made up of 14 amino acids. The CDR3 region has the DNA TGTGCCAGCAGTGGAAGGGGTCGGGGCTATGGCTACACCTTC. Translation gives CASSGRGRGYGYTF.

At least ten counts were recorded for this clonotype. The genes are TRBV5-1 and TRBJ2-5, with D possibly being TRBD2 (6 bases). CDR1 SGHRS and CDR2 YFSETQ come from the germline V gene. With 1 base removed from V and 5 bases from J, the gap between germline ends came to 9 bases. The CDR3 length is 13 residues. The CDR3 loop reads CASSLTSPETQYF. The CDR3 DNA is TGCGCCAGCAGCTTGACTAGCCCTGAGACCCAGTACTTC.

This clonotype was counted at least ten times. The chain recombines TRBV24-1 with TRBJ2-7; D could derive from TRBD1 or TRBD2 (6 bases each). The V and J ends lost 2 bases and 1 base respectively, with 11 bases between them. Germline V lookup: CDR1 KGHDR, CDR2 SFDVKD. This CDR3 contains 15 residues. The CDR3 reads CATSDSTGRSYEQYF. The CDR3 DNA reads as TGTGCCACCAGTGATTCCACAGGGAGGTCCTACGAGCAGTACTTC.

This chain uses TRBV18 with TRBJ2-1; 10 bases align to TRBD2. V trimming: 6 bases; J trimming: 5 bases; junction bases outside the gene matches: 7. Germline CDR1 reads KGHSH; CDR2 reads LQKENI. The CDR3 extends over 15 amino acids. The CDR3, as DNA: TGTGCCAGCTCCCTAGGACTAGCGGAGAACAATGAGCAGTTCTTC. It encodes CASSLGLAENNEQFF.

The CDR3 sequence: CASSEVGRAETQYF. CDR3 bases: TGTGCCAGCAGTGAGGTCGGTCGCGCAGAGACCCAGTACTTC. V and J are TRBV2 and TRBJ2-5; unclear D gene. The CDR3 contains 14 residues. Germline CDR1 is SNHLY and CDR2 is FYNNEI. Trimming removed 3 bases at V and 4 bases at J, with 12 bases between. Full variable domain (outside the CDR3, taken from reference TRBV2 and TRBJ2-5): EPEVTQTPSHQVTQMGQEVILRCVPISNHLYFYWYRQILGQKVEFLVSFYNNEISEKSEIFDDQFSVERPDGSNFTLKIRSTKLEDSAMYFCASSEVGRAETQYFGPGTRLLVL.

This chain links TRBV12-3 or TRBV12-4 with TRBJ2-3, with 7 nucleotides matching TRBD2. V dropped 4 bases and J dropped 3; count of bases not matched to a gene: 7. The CDR3 spans 15 residues. CDR3 sequence: CASSYGLAVTDTQYF. The CDR3 nucleotides read TGTGCCAGCAGTTACGGGCTAGCGGTGACAGATACGCAGTATTTT.

CDR3 coding DNA: TGTGCCACCAGCAGAAAATTGTTAGCGGGGGGACAAGATACGCAGTATTTT. The encoded protein is CATSRKLLAGGQDTQYF. The chain carries TRBV15 and TRBJ2-3; TRBD2 matches at 10 bases. The CDR3 consists of 17 residues. V lost 2 bases, J lost 5 bases, and 10 bases stayed unmatched. Germline V gene sequence: CDR1 LNHNV, CDR2 YYDKDF (reference sequence).

This clonotype was picked up many times. The CDR3: CASSDRTDNEQFF. CDR3 sequence (DNA): TGCGCCAGCAGCGACAGGACGGACAATGAGCAGTTCTTC. The genes are TRBV5-1 and TRBJ2-1, with D perhaps matching TRBD1 (6 bases). Trimming stripped 4 bases from V and 5 bases from J, with 10 bases between. The CDR3 is 13 residues long. CDR1 and CDR2 (germline): SGHRS, YFSETQ.

At least ten counts were recorded for this clonotype. The rearrangement links TRBV20-1 to TRBJ1-5; D uncertain. Trimming left V 4 bases short and J 0 bases short, with 16 bases between. The CDR3 runs 16 residues. Germline V gives CDR1 DFQATT, CDR2 SNEGSKA (reference sequence). CDR3 loop: CSATPAMGISNQPQHF. CDR3 DNA sequence: TGCAGTGCTACTCCCGCCATGGGAATTAGCAATCAGCCCCAGCATTTT.

This clonotype has only a few counts. This chain links TRBV4-1 with TRBJ2-2, with a weak D call TRBD2 (5 bases). This CDR3 comprises 18 residues. The germline V gene encodes CDR1 MGHRA and CDR2 YSYEKL. V was pared by 0 bases and J by 3 bases, with 17 bases between. This chain's CDR3 is CASSQDPRRTADTGELFF. In nucleotides, the CDR3 is TGCGCCAGCAGCCAAGATCCGAGACGTACAGCGGACACCGGGGAGCTGTTTTTT.

The rearrangement uses TRBV7-2 and TRBJ1-1; D may be TRBD1 (6 bases). Germline CDR1 reads SGHTA; CDR2 reads FQGNSA. The CDR3 has 14 residues. Trimming pared 1 base from V and 5 bases from J, leaving 11 bases between. DNA for the CDR3: TGTGCCAGCAGCTTAGGGCAGGGGCGGACTGAAGCTTTCTTT. This sequence encodes CASSLGQGRTEAFF.

Here the CDR3 DNA reads TGTGCCACCTTACGGGGGGCGGACTTCGGGCAGTACTTC. Its protein product is CATLRGADFGQYF. The chain couples TRBV12-3 or TRBV12-4 to TRBJ2-7; possibly TRBD2 for D (7 bases). The ends were cut back, 10 bases at V and 9 bases at J, with 22 bases in the middle. There are 13 residues in the CDR3.